Below, 13 T cell receptor beta chains from the same sample are listed, as sequenced in a study of cytomegalovirus exposure and HLA in healthy donors. Amplification used 60 Vbeta primers and 13 Jbeta primers. Some clones are missing from TCRdb's copy, which holds only in-frame ones; the method was immunoSEQ multiplex PCR. The sample carries 90,000 to 150,000 clones, roughly 78% recorded once. The sequencing sample was made of PBMCs. These receptor sequences come from a woman in her 30s in good health and CMV-seropositive.

Notes on this clone: Different DNA sequences within this sample yield the same CDR3. The genes are TRBV2 and TRBJ2-5; TRBD2 might be the D (5 bases). V was clipped by 2 bases and J by 5 bases, with 6 bases between them. Germline CDR1 reads SNHLY; CDR2 reads FYNNEI. The CDR3 has 12 amino acids. CDR3 nucleotide sequence: TGTGCCAGCAGTGAACGGAGGGAGACCCAGTACTTC. Amino acid sequence: CASSERRETQYF.

V and J are TRBV7-9 and TRBJ2-1; D is perhaps TRBD1 (5 bases). The germline CDR1 and CDR2 sequences are SEHNR and FQNEAQ (reference sequence). With 5 bases removed from V and 5 bases from J, the gap between germline ends came to 10 bases. CDR3 size: 13 residues. CDR3 nucleotide sequence: TGTGCCAGCAGCCCTCACAGGAACAATGAGCAGTTCTTC. Protein product: CASSPHRNNEQFF.

The chain joins TRBV6-1 to TRBJ2-1; 7 bases map to TRBD2. CDR3 length: 13 amino acids. V lost 4 bases to trimming and J lost 7 bases; unmatched junction nucleotides: 4. Germline assignment: CDR1 MNHNS and CDR2 SASEGT. The CDR3 DNA follows: TGTGCCAGCAGTGCGGGGGGTCAAAATGAGCAGTTCTTC. It codes for CASSAGGQNEQFF.

The rearrangement links TRBV15 to TRBJ2-3; no firm D call. Germline V gene lookup returns CDR1 LNHNV and CDR2 YYDKDF (reference sequence). The CDR3 loop spans 15 amino acids. The V end was cut by 3 bases, the J end by 1 base, with 11 bases between. In nucleotides, the CDR3 is TGTGCCACCAGCAGGTCCCCCTTCCGCACAGATACGCAGTATTTT. It translates to CATSRSPFRTDTQYF. Drawing the rest from reference TRBV15 and TRBJ2-3, the complete variable domain is DAMVIQNPRYQVTQFGKPVTLSCSQTLNHNVMYWYQQKSSQAPKLLFHYYDKDFNNEADTPDNFQSRRPNTSFCFLDIRSPGLGDTAMYLCATSRSPFRTDTQYFGPGTRLTVL.

The chain uses TRBV5-1 and TRBJ2-5; 8 nucleotides line up with TRBD2. Trimming at V came to 0 bases and at J to 4 bases, leaving 8 bases not matched to a gene. This CDR3 has 16 amino acids. Germline V gene sequence: CDR1 SGHRS, CDR2 YFSETQ. The CDR3 region has the DNA TGCGCCAGCAGCTTGGAACCAGCGGGGGATCGAGAGACCCAGTACTTC. Protein: CASSLEPAGDRETQYF.

The chain carries TRBV9 and TRBJ1-2; D remains ambiguous. CDR3 length: 13 amino acids. Trimming took off 0 bases at V and 7 bases at J, with 10 bases between the two ends. CDR1 SGDLS and CDR2 YYNGEE come from the germline V gene. The CDR3 bases are TGTGCCAGCAGCGTAGTAGCGGGCTCTGGCTACACCTTC. Amino acid sequence: CASSVVAGSGYTF.

The chain links TRBV10-3 to TRBJ1-2, with D tentatively TRBD1 (5 bases). The CDR3 extends over 12 amino acids. The germline V and J ends were trimmed by 6 bases and 4 bases, with 9 bases remaining between them. CDR1 and CDR2 from the germline V gene are ENHRY and SYGVKD. The CDR3 bases are TGTGCCATCAGAACAGGCTCCTATGGCTACACCTTC. This encodes CAIRTGSYGYTF.

The genes are TRBV4-1 and TRBJ2-2; 8 nucleotides match TRBD1. Germline trimming cut 1 base from V and 1 base from J; bases unmatched to any gene: 5. In germline, CDR1 is MGHRA, CDR2 YSYEKL. This CDR3 comprises 17 residues. DNA for the CDR3: TGCGCCAGCAGCCAAGTACTCGGGACAGGGAACACCGGGGAGCTGTTTTTT. Its protein product is CASSQVLGTGNTGELFF.

By share, this clone ranks as medium-sized. The chain is built from TRBV5-6 and TRBJ1-4, with 9 bases that match TRBD1. Germline CDR1 and CDR2: SGHDT and YYEEEE. Trimming removed 1 base from V and 3 bases from J; junction bases left unmatched: 13. The CDR3 is made up of 19 amino acids. The CDR3 DNA reads as TGTGCCAGCAGCTTGAAGGCTACAGGGGGCGTAGAAGCTAATGAAAAACTGTTTTTT. It is translated as CASSLKATGGVEANEKLFF.

This clone has just a few counts. The chain has TRBV7-2 and TRBJ2-7, with 7 bases matching TRBD1. The CDR3 loop spans 13 amino acids. Looked up from germline, CDR1 is SGHTA and CDR2 is FQGNSA. J gave up 12 bases and V 2 bases, and 10 bases lay outside the gene matches. CDR3 nucleotide sequence: TGTGCCAGCAGCTTAAAGTGGGACAGTGTAGTGTACTTC. Translation: CASSLKWDSVVYF.

The chain recombines TRBV6-6 with TRBJ1-1; D unclear. Germline CDR1 is MNHNY and CDR2 is SVGAGI (reference sequence). CDR3 length: 13 amino acids. V was cut by 2 bases and J by 5 bases, with 9 bases left in between. In nucleotides, the CDR3 is TGTGCCAGCAGTTACCTCTCCGGGACTGAAGCTTTCTTT. Translating it yields CASSYLSGTEAFF.

The rearrangement uses TRBV5-1 and TRBJ2-7, with 7 nucleotides matching TRBD2. The CDR3 has 15 residues. Germline CDR1 and CDR2: SGHRS and YFSETQ. The junction had 18 bases not matched to a gene; V was cut back by 3 bases and J by 12 bases. CDR3 loop: CASSSGKAGEYGRYF. Here the CDR3 DNA reads TGCGCCAGCAGCTCGGGGAAGGCGGGGGAGTATGGTAGGTACTTC.

The genes are TRBV27 and TRBJ2-3, with 13 bases aligning to TRBD2. V lost 5 bases and J lost 1; bases outside the gene matches: 6. The CDR3 length is 17 residues. Looked up from germline, CDR1 is MNHEY and CDR2 is SMNVEV (reference sequence). CDR3 DNA sequence: TGTGCCAGCAGTACCCCCGGGACTAGCGGGGGCACAGATACGCAGTATTTT. Its translation: CASSTPGTSGGTDTQYF.